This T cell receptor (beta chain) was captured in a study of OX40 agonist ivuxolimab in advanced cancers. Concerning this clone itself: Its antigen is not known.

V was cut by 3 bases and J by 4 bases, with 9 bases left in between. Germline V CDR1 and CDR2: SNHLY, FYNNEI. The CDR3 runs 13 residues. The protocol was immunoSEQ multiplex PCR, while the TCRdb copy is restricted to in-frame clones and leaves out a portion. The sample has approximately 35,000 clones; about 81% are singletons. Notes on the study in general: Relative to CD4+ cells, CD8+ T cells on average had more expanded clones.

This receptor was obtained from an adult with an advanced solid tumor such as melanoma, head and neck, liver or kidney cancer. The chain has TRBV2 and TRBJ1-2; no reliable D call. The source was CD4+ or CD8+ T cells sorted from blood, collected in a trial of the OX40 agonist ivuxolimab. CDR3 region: CASSDGRFYGYTF. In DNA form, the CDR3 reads TGTGCCAGCAGTGATGGGCGGTTCTATGGCTACACCTTC.